The sequence of this T cell receptor (beta chain) was determined in a study of molecular identifiers for immune sequencing clone quantification. TCRdb independently ran MiXCR on the PCR reads; one entry per CDR3 protein. Found here are 88,000 or so distinct CDR3 sequences, under 25% of them singletons; the top ten hold around 1.1%. This clonotype has a count of ten or more. V was shortened by 0 bases and J by 4 bases, with 13 bases between the two germline ends. Per the germline V gene, CDR1 is MGHRA and CDR2 is YSYEKL. The CDR3 sequence is 15 residues long. Naive CD8 T cell sorting was performed on the CD8+CD4-CCR7+CD45RA+ phenotype.

Sequenced sample: naive CD8+ T cells from blood, with Jurkat cell RNA spiked in. Subset denoted: FACS-sorted CD8+CD4-CCR7+CD45RA+ naive T cells. The receptor comes from a human donor in good health. Some libraries in this study had Jurkat cell RNA spiked in. The chain uses TRBV4-1 and TRBJ2-7; no clear D. CDR3: CASSQEAKAVYEQYF. DNA for the CDR3: TGCGCCAGCAGCCAAGAGGCTAAGGCGGTTTACGAGCAGTACTTC.